The 12 T cell receptor beta chains presented below share a single source sample, sequenced in a study of cytomegalovirus exposure and HLA in healthy donors. In the PCR, 60 Vbeta and 13 Jbeta primers were used. Libraries were prepared by immunoSEQ multiplex PCR; TCRdb keeps only in-frame clonotypes and omits some of them. The sample has 150,000 to 200,000 clones; 80% to 85% are singletons. Sequencing used PBMCs. These receptors came from a woman between 35 and 50 years old in good health and CMV-seronegative.

This chain connects TRBV5-1 to TRBJ1-1, with D possibly matching TRBD1 (5 bases). The CDR3 is 14 amino acids. The germline CDR1 and CDR2 sequences are SGHRS and YFSETQ. Trimming removed 2 bases at V and 5 bases at J, with 13 bases between. As DNA, the CDR3 is TGCGCCAGCAGCTTACCGCCCGGGGGAACTGAAGCTTTCTTT. This translates into CASSLPPGGTEAFF.

The chain is built from TRBV4-3 and TRBJ2-1, with 10 bases aligning to TRBD2. The CDR3 has 16 residues. J gave up 8 bases and V 4 bases, and 11 bases lay outside the gene matches. Germline V gene data show CDR1 as LGHNA and CDR2 as YSLEER. The CDR3, as DNA: TGCGCCAGCAGCCTATCAGGACTAGCGGAGGGGGATGAGCAGTTCTTC. Amino acids: CASSLSGLAEGDEQFF.

The J gene is TRBJ2-5, the V gene TRBV11-2; D remains unclear. Germline loops: CDR1 SGHAT, CDR2 FQNNGV. Trimming shortened V by 2 bases and J by 5 bases, and 6 bases separated the two germline ends. This CDR3 spans 12 amino acids. The CDR3 sequence: CASSLTRETQYF. The DNA of the CDR3 is TGTGCCAGCAGCTTAACCCGGGAGACCCAGTACTTC.

This clone was detected once. The chain is built from TRBV19 and TRBJ1-4, with a possible D match to TRBD1 (5 bases). The V gene lost 5 bases and the J gene lost 0 bases, with 10 bases spanning the gap. Germline CDR1 reads LNHDA; CDR2 reads SQIVND (reference sequence). This CDR3 comprises 15 residues. The CDR3 region is CASSPRQTTNEKLFF. CDR3 nucleotides: TGTGCCAGTAGTCCTAGACAGACAACTAATGAAAAACTGTTTTTT. Combining the CDR3 with reference TRBV19 and TRBJ1-4 gives the whole variable domain DGGITQSPKYLFRKEGQNVTLSCEQNLNHDAMYWYRQDPGQGLRLIYYSQIVNDFQKGDIAEGYSVSREKKESFPLTVTSAQKNPTAFYLCASSPRQTTNEKLFFGSGTQLSVL.

As concerns this clone: The junction and the germline gene differ at one end; a read error may be behind it. This specimen includes other DNA sequences encoding the same CDR3. This chain uses TRBV30 with TRBJ2-5, with TRBD1 identical over 10 bases. This CDR3 contains 15 residues. Looked up from germline, CDR1 is GTSNPN and CDR2 is SVGIG (reference sequence). CDR3 sequence (DNA): TGCGCCTGGAGTGACCCGACAGGGGGCGGAGAGACCCAGTACTTC. Its translation is CAWSDPTGGGETQYF.

The J gene is TRBJ2-6, the V gene TRBV28, with 10 positions matching TRBD1. V dropped 5 bases and J dropped 8; count of bases not matched to a gene: 6. Germline V gene lookup returns CDR1 MDHEN and CDR2 SYDVKM. The CDR3 spans 15 residues. The CDR3 nucleotides read TGTGCCAGCAGTCTTGGACAGGGGGTCACCAACGTCCTGACTTTC. Its protein is CASSLGQGVTNVLTF.

The rearrangement joins TRBV27 to TRBJ1-1, with 7 bases fitting TRBD1. J was trimmed by 6 bases and V by 5 bases; bases with no gene match: 9. Germline CDR1 is MNHEY and CDR2 is SMNVEV (reference sequence). CDR3 size: 14 residues. CDR3 in DNA: TGTGCCAGCAGTCACGAGGCCGGGACAGCTGAAGCTTTCTTT. Protein sequence: CASSHEAGTAEAFF.

The J gene is TRBJ1-2, the V gene TRBV11-2; TRBD1 agrees at 8 bases. Per the germline V gene, CDR1 is SGHAT and CDR2 is FQNNGV. The CDR3 contains 18 residues. Trimming removed 5 bases from V and 3 bases from J; junction bases left unmatched: 17. The CDR3 region has the DNA TGTGCCAGCAGCAAGGCAGGGGGCTTTTTGAGTGTGGACTATGGCTACACCTTC. Translation gives CASSKAGGFLSVDYGYTF.

This chain joins TRBV6-6 and TRBJ2-1, with 12 positions matching TRBD2. The CDR3 spans 14 residues. The ends lost 2 bases at V and 7 bases at J; junction bases unmatched: 0. Germline loops: CDR1 MNHNY, CDR2 SVGAGI (reference sequence). CDR3 DNA sequence: TGTGCCAGCAGTTACGGGACTAGCGGGAATGAGCAGTTCTTC. It yields the protein CASSYGTSGNEQFF.

V is TRBV29-1 and J is TRBJ2-2, with TRBD1 matching 7 bases. Germline CDR1 SQVTM, CDR2 ANQGSEA. V shed 3 bases, J shed 7 bases, and the junction held 5 bases outside the gene matches. CDR3 length: 13 amino acids. This CDR3 is CSVERPGGGELFF. As DNA, the CDR3 is TGCAGCGTTGAGCGGCCAGGGGGCGGGGAGCTGTTTTTT.

The chain links TRBV9 to TRBJ2-5, with 8 positions matching TRBD2. CDR1 and CDR2 (germline): SGDLS, YYNGEE. The CDR3 length is 17 residues. V was clipped by 2 bases and J by 2 bases; unmatched bases: 11. The CDR3 region has the DNA TGTGCCAGCAGCGTTGGTCCGGGAGGGAGCCTACAAGAGACCCAGTACTTC. Residues: CASSVGPGGSLQETQYF.

The chain employs TRBV10-3 and TRBJ2-3; the match to TRBD1 covers 11 bases. Losses at the gene ends were 5 bases for V and 5 bases for J; bases not matched to a gene: 6. Looked up from germline, CDR1 is ENHRY and CDR2 is SYGVKD. The CDR3 consists of 15 residues. The DNA of the CDR3 is TGTGCCATCAGTACCGGGACAGGGGGGGAAGATACGCAGTATTTT. Amino acids: CAISTGTGGEDTQYF.